This TCR beta chain comes out of a study of blood T cell repertoires in COVID-19. In its sample, this clone was seen a few times. Participant reports of clinical history set cohort assignment. Per the original data handling: Amplification of reference gene primers provided the estimated nucleated cell counts. Generated by immunoSEQ multiplex PCR, the TCRdb table keeps only in-frame clones and is missing some. That table is the source of V, J and clone size, and D and trimming were worked out from the DNA. The sample carries over 300,000 clones, roughly 90% recorded once. This sequence originates from a woman in her thirties with acute COVID-19. Sequenced input: PBMCs or T cells enriched from blood (not recorded which).

The CDR3 region has the DNA TGTGCCAGCAGCACTAGCACCGGGGAGCTGTTTTTT. Translating it yields CASSTSTGELFF. The V call is TRBV9, the J call TRBJ2-2; tentative D call: TRBD2 (5 bases). Trimming pared 4 bases from V and 4 bases from J, leaving 5 bases between. CDR3 size: 12 residues. Looked up from germline, CDR1 is SGDLS and CDR2 is YYNGEE. The variable domain in full, completed from reference TRBV9 and TRBJ2-2, reads DSGVTQTPKHLITATGQRVTLRCSPRSGDLSVYWYQQSLDQGLQFLIQYYNGEERAKGNILERFSAQQFPDLHSELNLSSLELGDSALYFCASSTSTGELFFGEGSRLTVL.